This T cell receptor beta chain appears in the sequencing data of a study of shared clonotypes between healthy human individuals. In the study overall: Samples came from a couple of female and a few male donors aged 18 to 49.

On this clone itself: The junction differs from germline at one of its ends, possibly a read error.

Naive CD8 cells were CD45RO-negative, positively selected for CCR7, excluding terminally differentiated effector memory CD45RA+ cells. The CDR3 totals 18 residues. Germline-derived CDR1 and CDR2 are GTSNPN and SVGIG (reference sequence). Measured with immunoSEQ multiplex PCR; TCRdb has only the in-frame clones, and not every one. The table lists about 2 million clones, just under 95% of them singletons. The receptor comes from a man aged 18 to 29 in good health. The specimen sequenced was naive CD8+ T cells sorted from blood. The chain carries TRBV30 and TRBJ2-6; a possible D gene is TRBD1 (6 bases). CDR3 amino acids: CAWSSGQTKLSGTNVLTF. Here the CDR3 DNA reads TGTGCCTGGAGTTCTGGACAGACTAAACTCTCTGGGACCAACGTCCTGACTTTC.